The T cell receptor (beta chain) under discussion was sequenced for a study of T-cell reconstitution after alpha-beta-depleted transplantation in children. Preparation of the TCRbeta library involved a method that used unique molecular identifiers. Using its own MiXCR run on the PCR reads, TCRdb lists one record per CDR3 protein. The table has approximately 520,000 distinct CDR3 sequences, 30% to 35% seen once. Trimming cost V 6 bases and J 5 bases; bases outside gene matches: 5. The V gene's germline CDR1 is SGHAT and CDR2 FQNNGV. CDR3 length: 14 residues. This clonotype came up a few times. Here the sequenced sample was PBMCs from the stem cell graft donor, taken from the stem cell graft. V and J are TRBV11-2 and TRBJ2-5; 11 positions agree with TRBD1. The receptor was isolated from a human donor who donated a stem cell graft to a child with aplastic anemia. The CDR3 bases are TGTGCCAGCAGTCCGGACAGGGGGCTGGAGACCCAGTACTTC. Translated, it gives CASSPDRGLETQYF.